A selection of T cell receptor beta chains follows, all from one sample in a study of naive and memory T cell subsets. A single record per CDR3 protein comes from TCRdb applying MiXCR to the UMI-ligation and nested PCR reads. The top ten clones hold 6.2% of a sample with some 21,000 distinct CDR3 sequences, approximately 5.7% of them seen once. The source was skin, collected from a tuberculin skin test site. The receptor source for this set is an adult in good health. Each CDR3 is given with its conserved first and last residue. D genes are given only for firm matches. Clone size appears in some rows only: once, few, many, or a class for an expanded clone.

v_gene	abundance	len	j_gene	d_gene	CDR3nt	CDR3aa
TRBV7-8	few	15	TRBJ1-5	.	TGTGCCAGCAGCTCGACCCGGGGAGGTCATCAGCCCCAGCATTTT	CASSSTRGGHQPQHF
TRBV9	many	12	TRBJ2-1	.	TGTGCCAGCAGCGTAGAAAGGGATGAGCAGTTCTTC	CASSVERDEQFF
TRBV5-1	many	13	TRBJ2-7	TRBD2	TGCGCCAGCAGCCAGCGGGAGGTCTACGAGCAGTACTTC	CASSQREVYEQYF
TRBV12-3/TRBV12-4	.	13	TRBJ2-7	.	TGTGCCAGCAGTCCCGGGACGGCCTACGAGCAGTACTTC	CASSPGTAYEQYF
TRBV24-1	many	16	TRBJ1-1	TRBD1	TGTGCCACCAGTGATTCCCCGGGACAGGGGGGCACTGAAGCTTTCTTT	CATSDSPGQGGTEAFF
TRBV28	many	19	TRBJ1-5	.	TGTGCCAGCAGTTTATCAGGGGCCACCGCCCAACTTAGCAATCAGCCCCAGCATTTT	CASSLSGATAQLSNQPQHF
TRBV27	few	13	TRBJ1-5	TRBD1	TGTGCCAGCCGGACAGGGCACAATCAGCCCCAGCATTTT	CASRTGHNQPQHF
TRBV28	few	16	TRBJ2-1	TRBD2	TGTGCCAGCAGTTTACCCCCTTGGGGGGAGGGCAATGAGCAGTTCTTC	CASSLPPWGEGNEQFF
TRBV20-1	medium-sized	15	TRBJ2-4	.	TGCAGTGCTCCCCCCCAAAATGTAGCCAAAAACATTCAGTACTTC	CSAPPQNVAKNIQYF
TRBV29-1	.	11	TRBJ2-7	.	TGCAGCGGTCTAGTTTCCTACGAGCAGTACTTC	CSGLVSYEQYF
TRBV7-9	.	16	TRBJ1-1	TRBD1	TGTGCCAGCAGCTCTAGCCTCCGGGACAGGGACACTGAAGCTTTCTTT	CASSSSLRDRDTEAFF
TRBV5-1	few	15	TRBJ2-2	TRBD1	TGCGCCAGCAGCTACCGGGACAGGACTACCGGGGAGCTGTTTTTT	CASSYRDRTTGELFF
TRBV20-1	many	16	TRBJ2-4	TRBD2	TGCAGTGCTAGTGGGATCTCGCTAGCGGGCAAAAACATTCAGTACTTC	CSASGISLAGKNIQYF
TRBV14	many	14	TRBJ2-3	.	TGTGCCAGCAGTCGGTCGTGGGGCACAGATACGCAGTATTTT	CASSRSWGTDTQYF
TRBV28	few	14	TRBJ1-1	.	TGTGCCAGCAGTTTAGGAGGGACCGACACTGAAGCTTTCTTT	CASSLGGTDTEAFF
TRBV19	.	14	TRBJ1-2	.	TGTGCCAGTAGAGGAGAGGGGTCGAGCTATGGCTACACCTTC	CASRGEGSSYGYTF
TRBV5-6	few	14	TRBJ1-1	TRBD1	TGTGCCAGCAGCCTTACAGGGGGGAGGACTGAAGCTTTCTTT	CASSLTGGRTEAFF
TRBV12-3/TRBV12-4	many	13	TRBJ2-7	.	TGTGCCAGCAGTTTAGCAGGACCCTACGAGCAGTACTTC	CASSLAGPYEQYF
TRBV14	many	13	TRBJ2-4	.	TGTGCCAGCAGCCAAGATATACGAGGCATTCAGTACTTC	CASSQDIRGIQYF
TRBV7-8	many	17	TRBJ1-5	.	TGTGCCAGCAGCTTAGAGGGCGTCGGGGTTCTGCGACAGCCCCAGCATTTT	CASSLEGVGVLRQPQHF
TRBV12-5	.	20	TRBJ1-1	TRBD1	TGTGCTAGTGGTTTGGTCAATCCGGGACAGGGATTGAGAACGGGGACTGAAGCTTTCTTT	CASGLVNPGQGLRTGTEAFF
TRBV6-2/TRBV6-3	many	13	TRBJ2-1	.	TGTGCCAGCAGTTATGGCTACTACAATGAGCAGTTCTTC	CASSYGYYNEQFF
TRBV12-3/TRBV12-4	many	14	TRBJ1-1	.	TGTGCCAGCAGTTCACAGGGTGTAAGGACTGAAGCTTTCTTT	CASSSQGVRTEAFF
TRBV10-3	many	15	TRBJ1-4	.	TGTGCCATCAGTGAGTCGGGATCAACTAATGAAAAACTGTTTTTT	CAISESGSTNEKLFF
TRBV20-1	many	12	TRBJ1-5	.	TGCAGTGCGAACCCCGGGAATCAGCCCCAGCATTTT	CSANPGNQPQHF
TRBV20-1	.	18	TRBJ2-2	TRBD2	TGCAGTGCTAGAGTGGTTAGCGGGAGGATGGTGAACACCGGGGAGCTGTTTTTT	CSARVVSGRMVNTGELFF
TRBV4-1	.	15	TRBJ2-7	TRBD1	TGCGCCAGCAGCCAATTTCAGGGACAGGGATACGAGCAGTACTTC	CASSQFQGQGYEQYF
TRBV6-5	many	12	TRBJ2-7	.	TGTGCCAGCAGAGGTCCGAGGAACGAGCAGTACTTC	CASRGPRNEQYF
TRBV29-1	many	11	TRBJ2-7	.	TGCAGCGGGGTGGAGAGCTACGAGCAGTACTTC	CSGVESYEQYF
TRBV7-9	few	12	TRBJ2-1	.	TGTGCCAGCAGCTTAGTTACATTTGAGCAGTTCTTC	CASSLVTFEQFF
TRBV20-1	many	16	TRBJ2-3	TRBD1	TGCAGTGCTAGAGTTTTGACAGGGAATACAAGGGATACGCAGTATTTT	CSARVLTGNTRDTQYF
TRBV6-1	.	15	TRBJ2-2	TRBD1	TGTGCCAGCAATTCACAGGGGGCCGGCACCGGGGAGCTGTTTTTT	CASNSQGAGTGELFF
TRBV6-1	many	11	TRBJ2-1	.	TGTGCCAGCAATATCTACAATGAGCAGTTCTTC	CASNIYNEQFF
TRBV7-9	many	14	TRBJ2-1	.	TGTGCCAGCAGCTTGTCAGGAGAGCGCTATGAGCAGTTCTTC	CASSLSGERYEQFF
TRBV19	many	12	TRBJ2-5	.	TGTGCCAGTAGTACAAACCAAGAGACCCAGTACTTC	CASSTNQETQYF
TRBV11-2	many	15	TRBJ2-7	.	TGTGCCAGCAGCTTAGAACCGGGAGTACTGAGAGAGCAGTACTTC	CASSLEPGVLREQYF
TRBV7-9	.	15	TRBJ2-3	.	TGTGCCAGCAGCTTTCACACTAGATTCACAGATACGCAGTATTTT	CASSFHTRFTDTQYF
TRBV6-5	few	12	TRBJ1-4	.	TGTGCCAGCAGTTACGGGGGGGAAAAACTGTTTTTT	CASSYGGEKLFF
TRBV28	many	13	TRBJ2-5	.	TGTGCCAGCAGTTCGCCCGCATTGGAGACCCAGTACTTC	CASSSPALETQYF
TRBV29-1	many	15	TRBJ2-7	.	TGCAGCGTTGCCCTAAGTACTTTTAGCTCCTACGAGCAGTACTTC	CSVALSTFSSYEQYF
TRBV2	medium-sized	12	TRBJ2-1	.	TGTGCCAGTAATTGGGGGGGCTATGAGCAGTTCTTC	CASNWGGYEQFF
TRBV7-2	.	14	TRBJ1-2	.	TGTGCCAGCAGCTTATCCCCGGGCGACTATGGCTACACCTTC	CASSLSPGDYGYTF
TRBV29-1	many	14	TRBJ1-1	.	TGCAGCGCCCAATGGGGTACTTCGAACACTGAAGCTTTCTTT	CSAQWGTSNTEAFF
TRBV12-1	many	14	TRBJ2-1	.	TGTGCCAGCAGCTTCCGGACTAGTAAGAATGAGCAGTTCTTC	CASSFRTSKNEQFF
TRBV20-1	many	12	TRBJ2-5	.	TGCAGTGCTCCGGTACTATCAGAGACCCAGTACTTC	CSAPVLSETQYF
TRBV27	many	14	TRBJ1-4	.	TGTGCCAGCAGTTTAAGGGTTGGCGATGAAAAACTGTTTTTT	CASSLRVGDEKLFF
TRBV4-2	many	16	TRBJ1-1	.	TGTGCCAGCAGCGAATCCATTAGGCCCATGAACACTGAAGCTTTCTTT	CASSESIRPMNTEAFF
TRBV6-5	many	15	TRBJ1-2	.	TGTGCCAGCAGTTACTCGAGGGAACCTACCAGTGGCTACACCTTC	CASSYSREPTSGYTF
TRBV20-1	many	17	TRBJ1-5	TRBD1	TGCAGTGCTAGAGCGGACAGGCTGCCTTATAGCAATCAGCCCCAGCATTTT	CSARADRLPYSNQPQHF
TRBV2	medium-sized	13	TRBJ2-1	.	TGTGCCAGCAGCGACGGACAGTACAATGAGCAGTTCTTC	CASSDGQYNEQFF